This section outlines one T cell receptor (beta chain) sequence together with its context. No antigen is known for it. Base qualities are missing; no much larger clone stands one base away. Ophthalmopathy patients had moderately to severely active disease, Clinical Activity Score of at least 3, NOSPECS grade of at least 4, and disease duration under 3 months. Anyone with other autoimmune diseases, uncontrolled infections, pregnancy or lactation was excluded from the study. Clinical symptoms, serum thyroxine, TRAb, thyroid ultrasound and orbital computed tomography were used for diagnosis. PBMCs were isolated from about 9.1 ml of fresh peripheral blood by Ficoll-Paque density gradient centrifugation. Total RNA was extracted using Trizol reagent, and RNA quality was checked on an Agilent 2100 Bioanalyzer. CDR1 and CDR2 are read off the germline V gene as SQVTM and ANQGSEA. Inclusive of the bounding cysteine and phenylalanine, the CDR3 is 13 residues long. Just CDR3 DNA is preserved here, 39 bases in frame from base 1. Between the V and J ends, shortened by 4 bases and 6 bases respectively, the junction contains 15 bases.

For repertoire sequencing, TCR beta CDR3 regions were amplified from RNA transcripts. The first round was an RT-PCR using HTBI primers with the Qiagen OneStep RT-PCR kit, and this first round was followed by a second-round multiplex PCR, then size selection and purification. Libraries were sequenced paired-end with 100 bp reads on an Illumina HiSeq2000. Per the authors' processing: SOAPnuke was used for read processing, and reads with adapters, uncalled bases, a mean Phred below 15, or no exact constant-primer or identifier match were discarded. COPE v1.2.5 was used to merge high-quality paired reads. Each unique nucleotide sequence was treated as a clonotype, and MiTCR v1.1 was used to align the clonotypes to the IMGT TRB V, D and J references. Only V-J combinations with frequency above 0.0001 were analysed, covering approximately 99% of repertoires. For each V-J combination, a TCR clonal expansion and chaos score was defined as the ratio of F50 clonal expansion to chaos observed in the TCRdist matrix. Welch's t-statistics and random forest were used to reduce features to about a dozen V-J combinations, which were fed into a naive Bayes classifier. Thyroid-blood repertoire similarity was quantified with the Morisita-Horn index. TCRdb cleaned the public reads at Q25 with fastp, built clones with MiXCR and kept in-frame beta chains. Each entry merges the rows of one CDR3 protein and shows their most common DNA and genes. The V and J calls shown here were made by TCRdb, not taken from the authors' results. A total of about 700,000 distinct CDR3 sequences appear in this sample, 35% to 50% of them only once. Clones ranked in the top ten supply over 2.5% of the sample.

These data belong to a study of Graves' ophthalmopathy and Graves' hyperthyroidism (dated by TCRdb to about 2018). Context from the whole study: Peripheral blood was collected at initial diagnosis, prior to any treatment. An independent validation cohort was composed of around 19 hyperthyroidism patients and around 16 patients who later progressed from hyperthyroidism to ophthalmopathy. After sampling, hyperthyroidism patients received methimazole starting at 30 mg daily, and ophthalmopathy patients received high-dose intravenous methylprednisolone. T-cell repertoires of thyroid tissue and blood were compared in about 6 hyperthyroidism patients. To explore V-J signatures that separate ophthalmopathy from hyperthyroidism, a discovery set of fewer than 110 patients was enrolled, consisting of 40 to 45 with ophthalmopathy and roughly 57 with stable hyperthyroidism. In total, some 130 blood samples were TCR-sequenced: some 40 ophthalmopathy, some 80 hyperthyroidism and 17 hyperthyroidism-to-ophthalmopathy patients. The study used signatures of the TCR beta repertoire to tell Graves' ophthalmopathy apart from Graves' hyperthyroidism and to predict which patients would progress to ophthalmopathy.

The research as a whole found: In cross-validation, the 13-signature model distinguished ophthalmopathy from stable hyperthyroidism with approximately 90% sensitivity and just under 84% specificity, and in the test set the corresponding values were roughly 80% and 75%. Most of the expanded thyroid clonotypes with a frequency above 0.001 were also detected in blood, and it was suggested that the thyroid immune response may be reflected by blood repertoires. In validation, the model predicted ophthalmopathy progression with about 64% sensitivity and less than 80% specificity; roughly 11 predicted patients were CT-confirmed with GO in a median of 6.5 months. No statistical method was used to set the sample size in advance, and the investigators knew which group each participant was assigned to.

The sample consisted of peripheral blood. The sequence is built from TRBV29-1 and TRBJ1-2; a weak D assignment points to TRBD1 (6 bases agree). The source of this sequence is an adult man with Graves' ophthalmopathy. The CDR3 here reads CSVGSNREDGYTF. The DNA sequence is given as TGCAGCGTTGGATCCAACAGGGAGGATGGCTACACCTTC.